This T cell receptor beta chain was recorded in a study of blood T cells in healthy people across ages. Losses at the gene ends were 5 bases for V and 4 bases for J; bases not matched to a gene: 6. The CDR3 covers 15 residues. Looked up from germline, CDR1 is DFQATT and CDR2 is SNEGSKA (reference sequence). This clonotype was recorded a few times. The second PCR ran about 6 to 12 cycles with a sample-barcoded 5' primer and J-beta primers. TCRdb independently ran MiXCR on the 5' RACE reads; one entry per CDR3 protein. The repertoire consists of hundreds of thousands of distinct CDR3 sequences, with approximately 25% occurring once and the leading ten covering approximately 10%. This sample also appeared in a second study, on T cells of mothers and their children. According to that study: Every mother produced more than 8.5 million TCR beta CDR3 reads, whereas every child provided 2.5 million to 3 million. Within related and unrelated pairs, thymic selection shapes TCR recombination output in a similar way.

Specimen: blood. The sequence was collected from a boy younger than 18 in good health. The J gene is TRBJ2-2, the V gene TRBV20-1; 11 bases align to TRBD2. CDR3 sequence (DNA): TGCAGTGCTCCTATAGCGGGAGGGGGCACCGGGGAGCTGTTTTTT. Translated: CSAPIAGGGTGELFF.